This paragraph covers one T cell receptor beta chain sequence. Its antigen is currently not known. No much larger clonotype is one base removed from it; base qualities were not supplied. The record originates from a study of cytomegalovirus exposure and HLA in healthy donors (dated by TCRdb to 2017 to 2019). About the investigation overall: According to an earlier analysis of a few hundred of the donors, 150 million to 200 million T cells yielded roughly 110 million unique TCR beta sequences and about 300 Gb of sequence data. Typing coverage varied by locus: 629-630 donors for A, B, C, DRB1 and DQB1; approximately 560 for DQA1; approximately 570 for DPA1; approximately 450 for DPB1. Because of strong linkage in the cohort, four or five DR-DQ haplotypes were treated as single units for association and clustering. Among a few hundred genotyped donors of the cohort, an average of about 240,000 unique TCR beta nucleotide sequences were sequenced per donor, roughly a sixth of them non-productive. The study used immunosequencing to profile the T cell repertoires of 666 subjects and linked those repertoires to cytomegalovirus serostatus. Every repertoire in the discovery cohort had been generated on one and the same sequencing platform. Alongside the repertoire data, information on donor age, sex, ethnicity and CMV serostatus was compiled. An earlier analysis of approximately 500 of the donors applied high-throughput TCR beta sequencing to assess whether each TCR beta V gene segment acted as functional or pseudogenic. To predict cytomegalovirus infection status, the study combined high-throughput TCR immunosequencing, statistical association of individual TCRs with disease status, and machine learning. The genetic ancestry cluster associated with self-reported Caucasian donors included 81% of the approximately 400 genotyped donors. Besides the first cohort of 666 subjects, a separate validation cohort made up of 120 or so different subjects was used. Both class I and class II loci were covered by HLA typing, at four-digit resolution. To study patterns of TCR occurrence, a later analysis re-analyzed previously published TCR beta repertoires from just over 650 donors and added high-resolution HLA genotyping. In a later genetic analysis, genome-wide SNP genotypes for about 55% of the roughly 670 donors were used, and that subset was treated as a discovery cohort. About 300 gigabases of sequencing data and 70 million to 85 million unique TCR sequences were included in an early release covering around 600 HLA-typed donors. The aim of the study was to test whether cataloging public T cell receptors could identify signatures of past pathogen exposure. The later analysis used no new phenotypic data to find candidate immune exposures, relying instead on TCR beta sequences and their occurrence across donors.

The cohort comprised under 700 healthy bone marrow donors. At the time of sampling, every cohort member was nominally healthy, though immune exposures that went unrecorded were likely present. The donor tested CMV seropositive, placing the donor among the roughly 270 seropositive members of the cohort. A peripheral blood sample was collected from each donor, and TCR beta sequencing was performed on peripheral blood mononuclear cells. The Qiagen DNeasy Blood Extraction Kit was used to extract genomic DNA from the blood cell samples. V is cut back by 3 bases and J by 5 bases, with 15 bases in the junction unmatched. The CDR3 measures 19 amino acids from cysteine to phenylalanine. Solely the CDR3 DNA is kept, with 57 bases framed from the first base. CDR1 and CDR2 are drawn from the germline V gene: LGHNA, YNFKEQ. The investigation overall reported the following: A further reported finding was that TCR beta sequences accurately predicted the HLA-A and HLA-B alleles for most subjects in the first cohort. A later analysis associated roughly 17,000 TCR beta sequences with specific HLA alleles at a false discovery rate of 0.05. In a later analysis, HLA-associated TCR beta chains showed more clonal expansion and lower generation probabilities than non-associated chains that were equally common. The authors suggested that the approach could potentially be extended to other disease states and immunological phenotypes. An association between a missense DCLRE1C variant and V-gene and J-gene trimming of TCR beta chains was found in a later genetic analysis and replicated in an independent cohort. The study listed 150 to 200 TCR beta chains as associated with cytomegalovirus. In an earlier analysis of 450 to 750 of the donors, most TCR beta V segments appeared in productive rearrangements about 87% or about 30% of the time, broadly matching IMGT annotations. Cytomegalovirus status was reported to be diagnosed by the classifier with high specificity and sensitivity in both the original and validation cohorts. Three of the identified cytomegalovirus-associated TCR beta chains were confirmed in vitro to be specific for cytomegalovirus antigens. Around 16 rarely observed V segments, including chromosome 9 orphons, were excluded from the earlier analysis of about 600 of the donors because counts were too low. According to a later genetic analysis, donors in an Asian-associated ancestry cluster had fewer N-insertions in productive TCRs than the approximately 710-donor mean. In a later analysis, TCR association rates were found to vary across HLA loci, with the most associated TCRs seen for DRB1 alleles and the fewest for HLA-C alleles. Roughly uniform sequencing depth across donors was assumed in presence/absence analyses, although this assumption may not hold. HLA typing was unavailable for some donors at each locus, so association tests used only the typed subset. The sequencing pipeline was judged likely to have produced a cluster of highly shared sequence variants as a technical artifact. In this cohort, only TCR beta chains were sequenced, and detectable features were limited by the absence of alpha or paired-chain data. Assigning TCR associations to individual alleles was difficult when HLA alleles, especially DR and DQ, strongly co-occurred. A later analysis found that most CMV-associated TCR beta chains appeared HLA-restricted, with HLA associations seemingly driven largely by CMV exposure. Immune exposure information for the cohort was limited to CMV serostatus. Across donors, most TCR sequences were observed very rarely, whereas some public TCRs were present in many individuals. Correlated functional status among segregating V segments might reflect linkage disequilibrium, but an unknown experimental factor could not be ruled out. Several of the top co-occurrence clusters appeared to be linked to parvovirus B19, influenza, CMV and Epstein-Barr virus, according to a later analysis. Some IMGT-functional V segments, including TRBV6-2 and TRBV6-3, could not be told apart with the 87-base-pair reads, so those segments were excluded.

Library preparation employed the immunoSEQ multiplex PCR assay. The multiplex PCR relied on a mix of 60 forward primers for TCR Vbeta segments and 13 reverse primers for TCR Jbeta segments. A multiplex PCR assay on genomic DNA amplified the CDR3 region of rearranged TCR beta genes. The Illumina HiSeq System was used to sequence the amplified TCR beta libraries as 87-base-pair reads. Per the source publication's procedure: In a later analysis, roughly 80 million unique TCR beta chains were counted across the 500 to 850 repertoires, and around 10 million of these chains were shared by at least two donors. Raw reads were error-corrected and collapsed into unique sequences with a nearest-neighbor algorithm that merged closely related sequences to remove PCR and sequencing errors. V, D and J gene segments were assigned by aligning CDR3 sequences to IMGT reference sequences. For a sequence to be retained, a match of at least six nucleotides was required to both a V gene segment and a J gene segment. Rearrangements were classified as productive when the CDR3 lacked stop codons and remained in frame with V and J, and all other rearrangements were classified as non-productive. CDR3 was defined according to IMGT convention as the region running from the second conserved V-encoded cysteine to the conserved J-encoded phenylalanine. The earlier analysis of about 640 of the donors excluded any sequence lacking an unambiguous match to a single V gene segment. An earlier analysis of several hundred of the donors called V segments functional above 56.7% productive rearrangements and segregating when the between-donor standard deviation exceeded 5%. To diagnose cytomegalovirus status from the catalog of TCR beta chain sequences, a statistical classification framework was built. In a later analysis, TCR nucleotide sequences were compared against IMGT/GENE-DB human TR gene sequences so that V and J genes could be assigned. Using the TCRdist pipeline, a later analysis assigned CDR3 sequences along with most-parsimonious VDJ recombination scenarios. A later analysis defined each TCR beta chain by its CDR3 amino acid sequence plus V-gene family, and excluded reads lacking a unique V-gene family. To address suspected cross-contamination and a sequencing artifact, a later analysis removed over 500 highly shared, low-generation-probability nucleotide sequences. In a later analysis, a clonal expansion index for each public chain was calculated from normalized within-repertoire ranks of inferred template counts. A later analysis computed generation probabilities with a VDJ recombination model fitted to out-of-frame rearrangements, and checked the results against IGoR. In a later analysis, TCR-TCR, TCR-HLA and TCR-CMV co-occurrence was scored with hypergeometric tests, and a repertoire-size bias correction was applied to TCR pairs. A later analysis estimated false discovery rates by permuting HLA or CMV assignments 20 times. A later analysis grouped co-occurring TCRs with DBSCAN, adding TCRdist sequence similarity when clustering within HLA-allele-positive subsets. Repertoires with fewer than 30,000 or more than 120,000 public chains were left out of co-occurrence clustering, as were about 5 repertoires with anomalous nucleotide sharing. The clones in this table, taken by TCRdb from immuneACCESS, are in-frame only. Not every clone is retained; where verified, under half of the shortfall comes from an unresolved V gene, and the cause of the rest is unknown. V and J calls and clone size are as listed in that table; D and trimming were resolved from the DNA. The table for this sample lists 100,000 or so clones; 60% to 85% of them were counted only once. Of the sample, under 7% is held by the ten largest clones.

The receptor comes from a man aged 25 to 40 in good health and CMV-seropositive. Input material: PBMCs. The chain is made from TRBV4-2 and TRBJ2-3, and TRBD2 aligns with 12 junction nucleotides. This receptor carries the CDR3 CASSQYRSRLAGAGDTQYF. The bases are TGTGCCAGCAGCCAGTATCGATCGCGACTAGCGGGGGCGGGAGATACGCAGTATTTT.